This T cell receptor beta chain was identified in a study of immune heterogeneity within non-small cell lung tumors. Judged by abundance, this clonotype is large. Bulk tumor genomic DNA was the template, and each sample received around 0.55 ug. Multiple widely separated biopsies were taken from each primary tumor at surgery. Patients underwent curative surgery for non-small cell lung cancer (untreated and newly diagnosed). The TCR beta CDR3 region underwent multiplex PCR amplification with 32 V and 13 J primers. TCRdb called the multiplex PCR reads again in MiXCR, with one record for every CDR3 protein. Found here are about 3,300 distinct CDR3 sequences, 40% to 60% of them singletons; the top ten hold 12%. The germline V gene encodes CDR1 DFQATT and CDR2 SNEGSKA (reference sequence). Trimming at V came to 2 bases and at J to 4 bases, leaving 7 bases not matched to a gene. The CDR3 spans 15 residues.

The sequence was collected from a man aged 60 to 75 with non-small cell lung cancer. J is TRBJ2-2 and V is TRBV20-1, with 7 bases lining up with TRBD1. Sample: lung tumor tissue. Here the CDR3 reads CSARSSTGSTGELFF. CDR3 nucleotides: TGCAGTGCTAGATCGTCGACAGGGAGCACCGGGGAGCTGTTTTTT.